The next 11 T cell receptor beta chains were all read from a single sample in a study of T cell responses to AZD1222 COVID-19 vaccine. Sequencing was performed with immunoSEQ multiplex PCR; in TCRdb, only in-frame clones are kept and a portion is missing. This sample has under 150,000 clones, with approximately 85% found just once. Sequencing was performed on peripheral blood, taken 28 days after the second dose of the MenACWY control vaccine. Every receptor here comes from an adult who received the MenACWY meningococcal vaccine as a control.

V and J are TRBV11-3 and TRBJ2-1; weak D call: TRBD2 (6 bases). CDR1 and CDR2 from the germline V gene are SGHNT and YENEEA. The ends were cut back, 1 base at V and 1 base at J, with 8 bases in the middle. There are 15 residues in the CDR3. The CDR3 protein is CASSLGGRSYNEQFF. For the CDR3, the DNA is TGTGCCAGCAGCTTAGGAGGGAGGTCCTACAATGAGCAGTTCTTC.

This sequence joins TRBV25-1 and TRBJ1-5, with D possibly TRBD1 on 5 matching bases. The V gene's germline CDR1 is MGHDK and CDR2 SYGVNS. This CDR3 has 16 residues. V shed 6 bases and J shed 3 bases, with 18 bases lying between them. The CDR3 loop reads CASSKAGDSLNQPQHF. CDR3 DNA sequence: TGTGCCAGCAGCAAGGCAGGAGACAGTCTCAATCAGCCCCAGCATTTT.

V and J are TRBV10-3 and TRBJ1-2; a weak D match, TRBD1 (6 bases). The CDR3 consists of 15 residues. The germline CDR1 and CDR2 sequences are ENHRY and SYGVKD. V shed 2 bases and J shed 1 base, with 11 bases lying between them. The CDR3: CAISEPNRVNYGYTF. CDR3 DNA sequence: TGTGCCATCAGTGAGCCGAACAGGGTTAACTATGGCTACACCTTC.

The chain carries TRBV6-1 and TRBJ1-5, with D tentatively TRBD1 (6 bases). Germline CDR1 reads MNHNS; CDR2 reads SASEGT. This CDR3 is 18 amino acids long. Trimming shortened V by 3 bases and J by 0 bases, and 18 bases separated the two germline ends. Here the CDR3 reads CASSDGGGFWYSNQPQHF. The CDR3 DNA reads as TGTGCCAGCAGTGACGGAGGGGGGTTCTGGTATAGCAATCAGCCCCAGCATTTT.

This clone was found a few times. The chain has TRBV5-5 and TRBJ1-5; 7 positions match TRBD1. The CDR3 is made up of 15 amino acids. V was clipped by 0 bases and J by 1 base; unmatched bases: 1. The germline CDR1 and CDR2 sequences are SGHKS and YYEKEE (reference sequence). This chain's CDR3 is CASSLGRGSNQPQHF. Here the CDR3 DNA reads TGTGCCAGCAGCTTGGGCAGGGGGAGCAATCAGCCCCAGCATTTT.

The chain couples TRBV11-1 to TRBJ1-1; no definite D call. V lost 5 bases and J 6 bases, leaving 16 bases between the germline ends. The germline V gene has CDR1 SGHAT and CDR2 FQDESV (reference sequence). CDR3 length: 14 residues. The CDR3 DNA reads TGTGCCAGCAGCACCCGCGAGGGTGGGCCTGAAGCTTTCTTT. This codes for CASSTREGGPEAFF.

CDR3 sequence: CASILYRKGGTEAFF. CDR3 DNA: TGCGCCAGCATTCTCTACCGCAAGGGTGGCACTGAAGCTTTCTTT. The chain recombines TRBV5-1 with TRBJ1-1; no clear D gene. Trimming stripped 6 bases from V and 4 bases from J, with 19 bases between. CDR3 length: 15 residues. In germline, CDR1 is SGHRS, CDR2 YFSETQ.

This clone is a singleton in its sample. This chain uses TRBV11-3 with TRBJ1-3; D uncertain. Germline values: CDR1 SGHNT, CDR2 YENEEA. This CDR3 is built from 13 residues. Trimming cost V 8 bases and J 0 bases, with 8 bases left between them. CDR3 nucleotide sequence: TGTGCCAGCGGACCTACCTCTGGAAACACCATATATTTT. Protein: CASGPTSGNTIYF.

CDR3 protein: CASRPDYLVDTQYF. The CDR3 DNA reads as TGTGCCAGCAGGCCCGACTACTTAGTAGATACGCAGTATTTT. V is TRBV9 and J is TRBJ2-3, with D possibly TRBD2 on 5 matching bases. In germline, CDR1 is SGDLS, CDR2 YYNGEE. Trimming removed 5 bases at V and 5 bases at J, with 15 bases between. This CDR3 spans 14 amino acids.

The V and J genes are TRBV28 and TRBJ1-5, with D uncertain. The CDR3 is 14 residues long. V lost 5 bases, J lost 1 base, and 9 bases lay in between. The germline gives CDR1 MDHEN, CDR2 SYDVKM. The CDR3: CASSQSRSNQPQHF. DNA for the CDR3: TGTGCCAGCAGTCAGAGCAGGAGCAATCAGCCCCAGCATTTT. The full variable domain, rest sourced from reference TRBV28 and TRBJ1-5, is DVKVTQSSRYLVKRTGEKVFLECVQDMDHENMFWYRQDPGLGLRLIYFSYDVKMKEKGDIPEGYSVSREKKERFSLILESASTNQTSMYLCASSQSRSNQPQHFGDGTRLSIL.

This chain connects TRBV6-5 to TRBJ2-2; D is uncertain. In germline, CDR1 is MNHEY, CDR2 SVGAGI. This CDR3 comprises 13 residues. V gave up 5 bases and J gave up 6 bases, with 10 bases separating them. The CDR3 region is CASSRLVSGELFF. CDR3 in DNA: TGTGCCAGCAGTAGGCTGGTGTCCGGGGAGCTGTTTTTT.